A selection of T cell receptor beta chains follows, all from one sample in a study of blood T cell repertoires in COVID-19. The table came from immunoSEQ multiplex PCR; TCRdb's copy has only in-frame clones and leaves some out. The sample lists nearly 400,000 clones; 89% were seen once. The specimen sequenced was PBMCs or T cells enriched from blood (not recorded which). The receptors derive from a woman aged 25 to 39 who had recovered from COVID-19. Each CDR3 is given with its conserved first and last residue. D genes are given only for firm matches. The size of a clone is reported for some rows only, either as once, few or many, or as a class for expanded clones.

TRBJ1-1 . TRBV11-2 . CASSWDIEAFF TGTGCCAGCAGCTGGGACATAGAAGCTTTCTTT
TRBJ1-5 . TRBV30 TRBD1 CAWTAGQSNQPQHF TGTGCCTGGACTGCGGGACAGAGCAATCAGCCCCAGCATTTT
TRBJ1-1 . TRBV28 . CASSFRMNTEAFF TGTGCCAGCAGTTTTAGAATGAACACTGAAGCTTTCTTT
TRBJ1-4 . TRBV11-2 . CASSLEGHLITNEKLFF TGTGCCAGCAGCTTAGAGGGACACCTCATAACTAATGAAAAACTGTTTTTT
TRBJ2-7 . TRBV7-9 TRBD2 CASSLPGSGTPYEQYF TGTGCCAGCAGCTTACCGGGGAGCGGGACCCCCTACGAGCAGTACTTC
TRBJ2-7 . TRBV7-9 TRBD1 CASSWGRGPGDEQYF TGTGCCAGCAGCTGGGGCAGGGGGCCTGGTGACGAGCAGTACTTC
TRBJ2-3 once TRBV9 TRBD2 CASSARERGTTDTQYF TGTGCCAGCAGCGCTCGAGAGCGGGGGACCACAGATACGCAGTATTTT
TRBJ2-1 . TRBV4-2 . CASSSPDRNEQFF TGTGCCAGCAGCTCCCCAGACAGGAATGAGCAGTTCTTC
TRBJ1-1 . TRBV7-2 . CASSSEGGHTEAFF TGTGCCAGCAGCTCCGAGGGGGGGCACACTGAAGCTTTCTTT
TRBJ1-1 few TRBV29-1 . CSVEESSMNTEAFF TGCAGCGTTGAAGAGTCGAGTATGAACACTGAAGCTTTCTTT
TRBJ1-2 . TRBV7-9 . CASSLGGTSSPHGYTF TGTGCCAGCAGCTTAGGAGGAACTTCATCACCTCATGGCTACACCTTC
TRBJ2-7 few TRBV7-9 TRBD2 CASSGLTSGGYEQYF TGTGCCAGCAGCGGACTGACTAGCGGGGGCTACGAGCAGTACTTC
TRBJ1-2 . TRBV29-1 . CSVEARGEGGYGYTF TGCAGCGTTGAGGCCCGTGGGGAGGGTGGATATGGCTACACCTTC
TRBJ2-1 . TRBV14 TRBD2 CASSQDLGLAGHAGNEQFF TGTGCCAGCAGCCAAGATCTTGGCCTAGCGGGTCACGCCGGCAATGAGCAGTTCTTC
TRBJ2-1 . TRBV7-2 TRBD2 CASSLGLAGVTSYNEQFF TGTGCCAGCAGCTTAGGGCTAGCGGGGGTCACTTCTTACAATGAGCAGTTCTTC
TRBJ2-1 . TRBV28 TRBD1 CASSSGQATYNEQFF TGTGCCAGCAGTTCCGGACAGGCCACCTACAATGAGCAGTTCTTC
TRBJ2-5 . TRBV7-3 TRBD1 CASSRTGHETQYF TGTGCCAGCAGCCGGACAGGGCACGAGACCCAGTACTTC
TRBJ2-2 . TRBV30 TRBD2 CAWSLGGGGVTGELFF TGTGCCTGGAGCTTGGGGGGGGGAGGCGTCACCGGGGAGCTGTTTTTT
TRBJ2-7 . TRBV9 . CASSSPGRDYEQYF TGTGCCAGCAGCTCCCCCGGCAGGGACTACGAGCAGTACTTC
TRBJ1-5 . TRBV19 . CASESARDINQPQHF TGTGCCAGTGAATCCGCCAGGGACATTAATCAGCCCCAGCATTTT
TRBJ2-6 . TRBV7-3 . CASSATGVSSGANVLTF TGTGCCAGCAGCGCGACAGGTGTTAGCTCTGGGGCCAACGTCCTGACTTTC
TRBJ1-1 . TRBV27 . CASSLSGGRNTEAFF TGTGCCAGCAGTTTGTCCGGGGGGCGTAACACTGAAGCTTTCTTT
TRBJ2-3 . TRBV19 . CASSIGYSSTDTQYF TGTGCCAGTAGTATAGGGTACAGTAGCACAGATACGCAGTATTTT
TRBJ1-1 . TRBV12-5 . CASGLDAGNTEAFF TGTGCTAGTGGTCTCGACGCGGGGAACACTGAAGCTTTCTTT
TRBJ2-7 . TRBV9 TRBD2 CASSVGLAGTPSYEQYF TGTGCCAGCAGCGTAGGGTTAGCGGGCACCCCTTCCTACGAGCAGTACTTC